This TCR beta chain was sequenced in a study of blood T cell repertoires in COVID-19. Per the authors' pipeline: Amplification of reference gene primers provided the estimated nucleated cell counts. Clones were read by immunoSEQ multiplex PCR, and TCRdb kept only the in-frame ones, dropping some. The V and J calls and clone size come from that table; D and trimming were worked out from the DNA. The table records about 240,000 clones, 70% to 85% of them present only once. Trimming removed 8 bases from V and 0 bases from J, with 20 bases in between. CDR1 is LNHDA and CDR2 is SQIVND in the germline V gene (reference sequence). There are 17 residues in the CDR3.

The chain is built from TRBV19 and TRBJ1-5, with a tentative D call TRBD1 (6 bases). The sample was peripheral blood. This sequence was found in a woman of 80 years or more with acute or convalescent COVID-19. The CDR3 loop reads CASGLRRGPYSNQPQHF. CDR3 nucleotide sequence: TGTGCCAGTGGCCTCCGGCGGGGGCCATATAGCAATCAGCCCCAGCATTTT.